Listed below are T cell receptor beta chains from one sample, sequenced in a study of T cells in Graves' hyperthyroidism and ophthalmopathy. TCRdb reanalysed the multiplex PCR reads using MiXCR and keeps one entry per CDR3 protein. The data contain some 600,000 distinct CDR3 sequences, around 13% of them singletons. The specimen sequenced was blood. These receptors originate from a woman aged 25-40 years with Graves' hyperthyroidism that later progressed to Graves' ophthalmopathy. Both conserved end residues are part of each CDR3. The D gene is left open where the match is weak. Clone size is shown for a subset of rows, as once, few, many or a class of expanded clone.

CDR3 DNA: TGTGCCAGCGGATCGAGCGAGGAGACCCAGTACTTC; CDR3 protein: CASGSSEETQYF; J gene: TRBJ2-5; D gene: -; clone size: many; V gene: TRBV6-2/TRBV6-3
CDR3 DNA: TGTGCCAGTAGTATCACCCTGGACACCGTGAACACTGAAGCTTTCTTT; CDR3 protein: CASSITLDTVNTEAFF; J gene: TRBJ1-1; D gene: -; clone size: few; V gene: TRBV19
CDR3 DNA: TGTGCCATCAGTGAGTCGGCAGGCCCTGGAAACACCATATATTTT; CDR3 protein: CAISESAGPGNTIYF; J gene: TRBJ1-3; D gene: -; clone size: few; V gene: TRBV10-3
CDR3 DNA: TGTGCCAGCAGCTCCCCCCCCGGCTCCTACAATGAGCAGTTCTTC; CDR3 protein: CASSSPPGSYNEQFF; J gene: TRBJ2-1; D gene: -; clone size: many; V gene: TRBV5-6
CDR3 DNA: TGCAGTGCTGACAGGGGGCAAGACTCACCCCTCCACTTT; CDR3 protein: CSADRGQDSPLHF; J gene: TRBJ1-6; D gene: TRBD1; clone size: many; V gene: TRBV20-1
CDR3 DNA: TGCGCCGTCCGGGGAGGCGGCTACAATGAGCAGTTCTTC; CDR3 protein: CAVRGGGYNEQFF; J gene: TRBJ2-1; D gene: -; clone size: -; V gene: TRBV5-1
CDR3 DNA: TGTGCCAGCAGATTCGGGACTAGCGGGTACAATGAGCAGTTCTTC; CDR3 protein: CASRFGTSGYNEQFF; J gene: TRBJ2-1; D gene: TRBD2; clone size: -; V gene: TRBV6-1
CDR3 DNA: TGTGCCACGGGGACAGGGCAGTACGAGCAGTACTTC; CDR3 protein: CATGTGQYEQYF; J gene: TRBJ2-7; D gene: TRBD1; clone size: few; V gene: TRBV7-9
CDR3 DNA: TGCAGTGCTAGGATAGCGGGAGGGAACACCGGGGAGCTGTTTTTT; CDR3 protein: CSARIAGGNTGELFF; J gene: TRBJ2-2; D gene: TRBD2; clone size: -; V gene: TRBV20-1
CDR3 DNA: TGCGCCAGCAGCCAAGACCCCAGATCCGGGGAGCTGTTTTTT; CDR3 protein: CASSQDPRSGELFF; J gene: TRBJ2-2; D gene: -; clone size: -; V gene: TRBV4-1
CDR3 DNA: TGTGCCAGCAGCCTGGACTGGAACCAAGAGACCCAGTACTTC; CDR3 protein: CASSLDWNQETQYF; J gene: TRBJ2-5; D gene: -; clone size: many; V gene: TRBV5-5
CDR3 DNA: TGTGCCAGCAGCTTAAAACGGGGGAATGAGCAGTTCTTC; CDR3 protein: CASSLKRGNEQFF; J gene: TRBJ2-1; D gene: -; clone size: -; V gene: TRBV11-2
CDR3 DNA: TGTGCCAGCAGCTCGCGTATAGGGACTAGCGGACCGGATGAGCAGTTCTTC; CDR3 protein: CASSSRIGTSGPDEQFF; J gene: TRBJ2-1; D gene: TRBD2; clone size: few; V gene: TRBV4-2
CDR3 DNA: TGTGCCAGCTCATTCGAAGAAGACATTCAGTACTTC; CDR3 protein: CASSFEEDIQYF; J gene: TRBJ2-4; D gene: -; clone size: few; V gene: TRBV18
CDR3 DNA: TGCGCCAGCAGCGACCGGGACAGGGCCTACGAGCAGTACTTC; CDR3 protein: CASSDRDRAYEQYF; J gene: TRBJ2-7; D gene: TRBD1; clone size: -; V gene: TRBV5-1
CDR3 DNA: TGTGCCAGCAGTATCCGGGGACTAGCGGGAAGTGAGGAGACCCAGTACTTC; CDR3 protein: CASSIRGLAGSEETQYF; J gene: TRBJ2-5; D gene: TRBD2; clone size: many; V gene: TRBV28
CDR3 DNA: TGCAGTGAAGGAGCGGCCGTGTGGACAGATACGCAGTATTTT; CDR3 protein: CSEGAAVWTDTQYF; J gene: TRBJ2-3; D gene: -; clone size: few; V gene: TRBV20-1
CDR3 DNA: TGTGCCACCAGTGATCCCAGCGGGAGGAACACCGGGGAGCTGTTTTTT; CDR3 protein: CATSDPSGRNTGELFF; J gene: TRBJ2-2; D gene: TRBD2; clone size: -; V gene: TRBV24-1